A single sample is the source of the 5 T cell receptor beta chains below, sequenced in a study of cytomegalovirus exposure and HLA in healthy donors. PCR primers comprised 60 Vbeta and 13 Jbeta primers. TCRdb keeps only in-frame clones here, not all; method: immunoSEQ multiplex PCR. The sample consists of roughly 93,000 clones, about four fifths of them appearing once. Sequencing input: PBMCs. The receptor set was obtained from a man aged 25-45 years in good health and CMV-seronegative.

The V call is TRBV7-2, the J call TRBJ1-2; D is uncertain. V lost 1 base to trimming and J lost 4 bases, with 10 bases between them. The CDR3 length is 14 residues. Germline assignment: CDR1 SGHTA and CDR2 FQGNSA. The CDR3 coding sequence is TGTGCCAGCAGCTTAGGCAGAGGCGTCTATGGCTACACCTTC. Translating gives CASSLGRGVYGYTF. Based on the CDR3 plus reference TRBV7-2 and TRBJ1-2, the full variable domain is GAGVSQSPSNKVTEKGKDVELRCDPISGHTALYWYRQSLGQGLEFLIYFQGNSAPDKSGLPSDRFSAERTGGSVSTLTIQRTQQEDSAVYLCASSLGRGVYGYTFGSGTRLTVV.

This chain uses TRBV2 with TRBJ1-4, with a tentative D call TRBD1 (5 bases). Germline V gives CDR1 SNHLY, CDR2 FYNNEI. This CDR3 spans 14 amino acids. V lost 4 bases, J lost 0 bases, and 6 bases lay in between. The CDR3 coding sequence is TGTGCCAGCAGTGGGGGGGCAACTAATGAAAAACTGTTTTTT. The encoded protein is CASSGGATNEKLFF. The full variable domain, rest sourced from reference TRBV2 and TRBJ1-4, is EPEVTQTPSHQVTQMGQEVILRCVPISNHLYFYWYRQILGQKVEFLVSFYNNEISEKSEIFDDQFSVERPDGSNFTLKIRSTKLEDSAMYFCASSGGATNEKLFFGSGTQLSVL.

J is TRBJ1-2 and V is TRBV5-6; tentatively, D is TRBD1 (6 bases). Germline V gives CDR1 SGHDT, CDR2 YYEEEE. The CDR3 has 13 amino acids. V was cut by 0 bases and J by 7 bases, with 10 bases left in between. This CDR3 is CASSLAGAVGYTF. CDR3 nucleotides: TGTGCCAGCAGCTTGGCAGGGGCAGTTGGCTACACCTTC.

This clone has just a few counts. The rearrangement joins TRBV5-4 to TRBJ1-5, with D tentatively TRBD1 (5 bases). The CDR3 covers 12 residues. V dropped 5 bases and J dropped 8 bases, with 11 bases sitting between them. Germline assignment: CDR1 SGHNT and CDR2 YYREEE (reference sequence). CDR3 residues: CASRFVTEPQHF. Written as DNA, the CDR3 is TGTGCCAGCAGGTTTGTGACAGAGCCCCAGCATTTT.

This clone was detected once. The genes are TRBV7-2 and TRBJ1-2; 7 bases align to TRBD1. After removal of 1 base from V and 4 bases from J, the junction contained 3 bases not matched to a gene. CDR1 SGHTA and CDR2 FQGNSA come from the germline V gene. This CDR3 is 14 amino acids long. The CDR3 sequence is CASSLVGQSYGYTF. Here the CDR3 DNA reads TGTGCCAGCAGCTTAGTGGGACAGTCCTATGGCTACACCTTC.